A selection of T cell receptor beta chains follows, all from one sample in a study of shared T cell receptors in the human thymus. Sequencing used immunoSEQ multiplex PCR; TCRdb keeps in-frame clones, though not all of them. The sample gives 450,000 to 650,000 clones, 75% to 85% of which show up once; more than 0.01% is in the top ten. The same sample was also studied in work on human thymus T cells.

The sequenced material came from thymocytes. The source is a boy under three years old with a congenital heart defect. The CDR3 runs from the conserved cysteine through the conserved F or W. Each record gives: clone size, D gene, J gene, V gene, CDR3 DNA, CDR3 protein. The D gene is left open where the match is weak. Rows give clone size only sometimes, using once, few, many, or a class for an expanded clone.

abundance: few; d_gene: -; j_gene: TRBJ2-5; v_gene: TRBV4-3; CDR3nt: TGCGCCAGCAGCCGTAAAACAGGGAGGGGAGAGACCCAGTACTTC; CDR3aa: CASSRKTGRGETQYF
abundance: few; d_gene: -; j_gene: TRBJ1-3; v_gene: TRBV30; CDR3nt: TGTGCCTGGGGGTGGGGGGGGCCCCGCGGAAACACCATATATTTT; CDR3aa: CAWGWGGPRGNTIYF
abundance: -; d_gene: TRBD1; j_gene: TRBJ2-3; v_gene: TRBV15; CDR3nt: TGTGCCACCAGCAGAGTAGGGGGCAGTTGGGCAGATACGCAGTATTTT; CDR3aa: CATSRVGGSWADTQYF
abundance: -; d_gene: -; j_gene: TRBJ2-3; v_gene: TRBV10-2; CDR3nt: TGCGCCAGCAACCCCGGGACTGCCACAGATACGCAGTATTTT; CDR3aa: CASNPGTATDTQYF
abundance: -; d_gene: -; j_gene: TRBJ1-5; v_gene: TRBV25-1; CDR3nt: TGTGCCAGCCGGGCAGGGGAAGGTCAGCCCCAGCATTTT; CDR3aa: CASRAGEGQPQHF
abundance: -; d_gene: TRBD2; j_gene: TRBJ2-7; v_gene: TRBV10-2; CDR3nt: TGCGCCAGCAGTGTAAATAGCGGGGGGCTCTCCTACGAGCAGTACTTC; CDR3aa: CASSVNSGGLSYEQYF
abundance: -; d_gene: TRBD1; j_gene: TRBJ1-4; v_gene: TRBV19; CDR3nt: TGTGCCAGTAGTATTGCCCGGGACAGGGATGAAAAACTGTTTTTT; CDR3aa: CASSIARDRDEKLFF
abundance: -; d_gene: TRBD1; j_gene: TRBJ2-7; v_gene: TRBV14; CDR3nt: TGTGCCAGCAGCCAAGTACAGGGGGCCGACGAGCAGTACTTC; CDR3aa: CASSQVQGADEQYF
abundance: -; d_gene: TRBD2; j_gene: TRBJ2-1; v_gene: TRBV7-9; CDR3nt: TGTGCCAGCAGCTTAGCGGGGCAGCGGGAGGAATACAATGAGCAGTTCTTC; CDR3aa: CASSLAGQREEYNEQFF
abundance: -; d_gene: TRBD2; j_gene: TRBJ2-7; v_gene: TRBV4-2; CDR3nt: TGTGCCAGCAGCCCGAGGGCGGGAGGCGAGACCTACGAGCAGTACTTC; CDR3aa: CASSPRAGGETYEQYF
abundance: once; d_gene: -; j_gene: TRBJ2-1; v_gene: TRBV30; CDR3nt: TGTGCCTGGAGTGCTCGAAGAGGGGGCTCCTACAATGAGCAGTTCTTC; CDR3aa: CAWSARRGGSYNEQFF
abundance: -; d_gene: -; j_gene: TRBJ1-1; v_gene: TRBV4-3; CDR3nt: TGCGCCAGCAGCCTCGAGCGGACCGAACGAGGTGAAGCTTTCTTT; CDR3aa: CASSLERTERGEAFF
abundance: -; d_gene: TRBD2; j_gene: TRBJ2-5; v_gene: TRBV9; CDR3nt: TGTGCCAGCAGCGTAGCACTAGCGGGAGGCCGAGGCAAACAGTACTTC; CDR3aa: CASSVALAGGRGKQYF
abundance: -; d_gene: TRBD1; j_gene: TRBJ2-1; v_gene: TRBV6-5; CDR3nt: TGTGCCAGCAGTTACGCGAGACAGGGGGCCCGTGAGCAGTTCTTC; CDR3aa: CASSYARQGAREQFF
abundance: once; d_gene: TRBD2; j_gene: TRBJ2-7; v_gene: TRBV6-8; CDR3nt: TGTGCCAGCAGTCACCGACTAGCAGGCACCTACGAGCAGTACTTC; CDR3aa: CASSHRLAGTYEQYF
abundance: -; d_gene: -; j_gene: TRBJ2-7; v_gene: TRBV7-2; CDR3nt: TGTGCCAGCAGCTCCCCCTGGGCTTCGGCGAACGAGCAGTACTTC; CDR3aa: CASSSPWASANEQYF
abundance: -; d_gene: -; j_gene: TRBJ2-1; v_gene: TRBV18; CDR3nt: TGTGCCAGCTCACCACAGGTGGCTAGCGTGGCCAATGAGCAGTTCTTC; CDR3aa: CASSPQVASVANEQFF
abundance: -; d_gene: TRBD1; j_gene: TRBJ2-1; v_gene: TRBV10-3; CDR3nt: TGTGCCATCAGTAGTCCCGGGACAGGGAGCTCCTACAATGAGCAGTTCTTC; CDR3aa: CAISSPGTGSSYNEQFF
abundance: -; d_gene: TRBD2; j_gene: TRBJ2-7; v_gene: TRBV7-9; CDR3nt: TGTGCCAGCAGCCCGGGACTAGCGAGTTCCTACGAGCAGTACTTC; CDR3aa: CASSPGLASSYEQYF
abundance: -; d_gene: TRBD2; j_gene: TRBJ2-1; v_gene: TRBV2; CDR3nt: TGTGCCAGCAGTGAAGCGTGCGGGAGGGCCTGGAATGAGCAGTTCTTC; CDR3aa: CASSEACGRAWNEQFF
abundance: -; d_gene: TRBD1; j_gene: TRBJ1-6; v_gene: TRBV4-3; CDR3nt: TGCGCCAGCAGCCAAGATGTGTGGGACAGCGAACCAACTAATTCACCCCTCCACTTT; CDR3aa: CASSQDVWDSEPTNSPLHF
abundance: -; d_gene: -; j_gene: TRBJ2-1; v_gene: TRBV5-6; CDR3nt: TGTGCCAGCAGCTTCCGGACAAGCTACAATGAGCAGTTCTTC; CDR3aa: CASSFRTSYNEQFF
abundance: -; d_gene: -; j_gene: TRBJ2-1; v_gene: TRBV27; CDR3nt: TGTGCCAGCAGTTTATCGGAAGGTCGGGACAATGAGCAGTTCTTC; CDR3aa: CASSLSEGRDNEQFF
abundance: -; d_gene: -; j_gene: TRBJ1-2; v_gene: TRBV27; CDR3nt: TGTGCCACCAGGACGGACAGAGACAACTATGGCTACACCTTC; CDR3aa: CATRTDRDNYGYTF
abundance: -; d_gene: -; j_gene: TRBJ2-1; v_gene: TRBV4-3; CDR3nt: TGCGCCAGCAGCCAAGATGGACGGGGGTCCTACAATGAGCAGTTCTTC; CDR3aa: CASSQDGRGSYNEQFF
abundance: -; d_gene: TRBD1; j_gene: TRBJ2-3; v_gene: TRBV10-3; CDR3nt: TGTGCCATCACCGAACGTCCTCCTAACGACAGGGCTAGCACAGATACGCAGTATTTT; CDR3aa: CAITERPPNDRASTDTQYF
abundance: -; d_gene: TRBD1; j_gene: TRBJ1-3; v_gene: TRBV5-1; CDR3nt: TGCGCCAGCAGCTTGGGTGGACAGGACAGGGTTGGAAACACCATATATTTT; CDR3aa: CASSLGGQDRVGNTIYF
abundance: -; d_gene: TRBD1; j_gene: TRBJ1-4; v_gene: TRBV11-2; CDR3nt: TGTGCCAGCAGCTGGGACAGGGGGTATAATGAAAAACTGTTTTTT; CDR3aa: CASSWDRGYNEKLFF
abundance: -; d_gene: -; j_gene: TRBJ1-1; v_gene: TRBV5-4; CDR3nt: TGTGCCAGCAGCTGCAGGGGCATGAACACTGAAGCTTTCTTT; CDR3aa: CASSCRGMNTEAFF
abundance: few; d_gene: TRBD2; j_gene: TRBJ2-5; v_gene: TRBV6-4; CDR3nt: TGTGCCAGCATGAGACTAGCGGGAGGTGAGGGAGAGACCCAGTACTTC; CDR3aa: CASMRLAGGEGETQYF
abundance: -; d_gene: -; j_gene: TRBJ1-2; v_gene: TRBV11-2; CDR3nt: TGTGCCAGCAGCCCGGTTCAGGGCGATTATGGCTACACCTTC; CDR3aa: CASSPVQGDYGYTF
abundance: -; d_gene: TRBD1; j_gene: TRBJ1-4; v_gene: TRBV5-1; CDR3nt: TGCGCCAGCAGCCCCTGGACAGGTGAAGTTGAACTGTTTTTT; CDR3aa: CASSPWTGEVELFF
abundance: -; d_gene: -; j_gene: TRBJ1-2; v_gene: TRBV7-2; CDR3nt: TGTGCCAGCAGAGGAGGGGTATTTGGCTACACCTTC; CDR3aa: CASRGGVFGYTF
abundance: -; d_gene: TRBD2; j_gene: TRBJ2-2; v_gene: TRBV30; CDR3nt: TGTGCCTGGAGTCCGCCGGGACTAGCGGGGACGAACACCGGGGAGCTGTTTTTT; CDR3aa: CAWSPPGLAGTNTGELFF
abundance: few; d_gene: TRBD2; j_gene: TRBJ2-7; v_gene: TRBV11-2; CDR3nt: TGTGCCAGCAGCTCCCTCGGGGGGAACTCCTACGAGCAGTACTTC; CDR3aa: CASSSLGGNSYEQYF
abundance: -; d_gene: -; j_gene: TRBJ2-6; v_gene: TRBV6-4; CDR3nt: TGTGCCAGACCCGGGGGGGGGCCCGGGACAGAAAGCTCTGGGGCCAACGTCCTGACTTTC; CDR3aa: CARPGGGPGTESSGANVLTF
abundance: -; d_gene: -; j_gene: TRBJ2-7; v_gene: TRBV27; CDR3nt: TGTGCCAGCAGTTGCGCAGGGGGAGGTGGCTACGAGCAGTACTTC; CDR3aa: CASSCAGGGGYEQYF
abundance: -; d_gene: TRBD1; j_gene: TRBJ2-1; v_gene: TRBV29-1; CDR3nt: TGCAGCGTTGATATGGTGCCGACAGGGGGCTACTCCTACAATGAGCAGTTCTTC; CDR3aa: CSVDMVPTGGYSYNEQFF
abundance: -; d_gene: -; j_gene: TRBJ1-1; v_gene: TRBV9; CDR3nt: TGTGCCAGCAGCGTGTTCGCAGAGAACACTGAAGCTTTCTTT; CDR3aa: CASSVFAENTEAFF
abundance: -; d_gene: TRBD1; j_gene: TRBJ2-7; v_gene: TRBV7-9; CDR3nt: TGTGCCAGCAGCTCGACTAACCTGGGACAGGGGGCGGGTGAGCAGTACTTC; CDR3aa: CASSSTNLGQGAGEQYF
abundance: -; d_gene: TRBD1; j_gene: TRBJ2-7; v_gene: TRBV28; CDR3nt: TGTGCCAGCAGTCGCCCATTACAGGGGTTTGACGAGCAGTACTTC; CDR3aa: CASSRPLQGFDEQYF
abundance: few; d_gene: TRBD1; j_gene: TRBJ1-2; v_gene: TRBV14; CDR3nt: TGTGCCAGCAGCCAAGAAGGGACCTGGACAGGAGATGGCTACACCTTC; CDR3aa: CASSQEGTWTGDGYTF
abundance: -; d_gene: TRBD1; j_gene: TRBJ1-5; v_gene: TRBV5-1; CDR3nt: TGCGCCAGCAGCTTGGGGGACAGTTATAGCAATCAGCCCCAGCATTTT; CDR3aa: CASSLGDSYSNQPQHF
abundance: -; d_gene: -; j_gene: TRBJ2-1; v_gene: TRBV5-1; CDR3nt: TGCGCCAGCAGCTTGGAACCGGGAATCCCCATTGATGAGCAGTTCTTC; CDR3aa: CASSLEPGIPIDEQFF
abundance: -; d_gene: -; j_gene: TRBJ2-3; v_gene: TRBV7-9; CDR3nt: -; CDR3aa: CVPAASISGDRTDTQYF
abundance: -; d_gene: -; j_gene: TRBJ2-2; v_gene: TRBV6-5; CDR3nt: TGTGCCAGCGGCCCAAAGGGGGTCGACACCGGGGAGCTGTTTTTT; CDR3aa: CASGPKGVDTGELFF
abundance: -; d_gene: -; j_gene: TRBJ2-7; v_gene: TRBV21-1; CDR3nt: TGTGCCAGCAGCAAAGTAACTAGCGGGTGGGAGCAGTACTTC; CDR3aa: CASSKVTSGWEQYF
abundance: few; d_gene: -; j_gene: TRBJ2-7; v_gene: TRBV29-1; CDR3nt: TGCAGCGTTGCAGACCTACGTTACGAGCAGTACTTC; CDR3aa: CSVADLRYEQYF
abundance: -; d_gene: -; j_gene: TRBJ1-1; v_gene: TRBV5-1; CDR3nt: TGCGCCAGCAGCTTTGAGGGGAACACTGAAGCTTTCTTT; CDR3aa: CASSFEGNTEAFF
abundance: -; d_gene: TRBD1; j_gene: TRBJ2-3; v_gene: TRBV28; CDR3nt: TGTGCCAGCAGTTCTGGGGGACAGGGGTTGGGAGATACGCAGTATTTT; CDR3aa: CASSSGGQGLGDTQYF
abundance: -; d_gene: -; j_gene: TRBJ1-1; v_gene: TRBV30; CDR3nt: TGTGCCTGGAGTGGGGGGGGCAGGGAAGCTTTCTTT; CDR3aa: CAWSGGGREAFF
abundance: -; d_gene: -; j_gene: TRBJ2-7; v_gene: TRBV4-2; CDR3nt: TGTGCCAGCAGCCAAGATTGTGCGGATCCTCCCTACGAGCAGTACTTC; CDR3aa: CASSQDCADPPYEQYF
abundance: -; d_gene: TRBD1; j_gene: TRBJ1-5; v_gene: TRBV23-1; CDR3nt: TGCGCCTTACATCCTATGGACAGGGAGGGGAATCAGCCCCAGCATTTT; CDR3aa: CALHPMDREGNQPQHF
abundance: few; d_gene: TRBD2; j_gene: TRBJ2-7; v_gene: TRBV14; CDR3nt: TGTGCCAGCAGCCAATCTACGGGGACTAGGAAGAACATAAAGTACGAGCAGTACTTC; CDR3aa: CASSQSTGTRKNIKYEQYF